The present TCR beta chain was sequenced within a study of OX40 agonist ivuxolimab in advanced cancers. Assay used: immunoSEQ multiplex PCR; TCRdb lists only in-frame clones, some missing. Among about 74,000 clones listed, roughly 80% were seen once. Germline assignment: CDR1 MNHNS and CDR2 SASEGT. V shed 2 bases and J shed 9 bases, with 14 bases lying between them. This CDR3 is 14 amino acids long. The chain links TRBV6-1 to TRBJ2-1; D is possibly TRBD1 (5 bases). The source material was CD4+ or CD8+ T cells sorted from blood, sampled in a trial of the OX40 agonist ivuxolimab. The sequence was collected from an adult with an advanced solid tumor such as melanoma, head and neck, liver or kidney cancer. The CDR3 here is CASSERGQTAEQFF. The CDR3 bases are TGTGCCAGCAGTGAAAGGGGCCAGACGGCTGAGCAGTTCTTC.